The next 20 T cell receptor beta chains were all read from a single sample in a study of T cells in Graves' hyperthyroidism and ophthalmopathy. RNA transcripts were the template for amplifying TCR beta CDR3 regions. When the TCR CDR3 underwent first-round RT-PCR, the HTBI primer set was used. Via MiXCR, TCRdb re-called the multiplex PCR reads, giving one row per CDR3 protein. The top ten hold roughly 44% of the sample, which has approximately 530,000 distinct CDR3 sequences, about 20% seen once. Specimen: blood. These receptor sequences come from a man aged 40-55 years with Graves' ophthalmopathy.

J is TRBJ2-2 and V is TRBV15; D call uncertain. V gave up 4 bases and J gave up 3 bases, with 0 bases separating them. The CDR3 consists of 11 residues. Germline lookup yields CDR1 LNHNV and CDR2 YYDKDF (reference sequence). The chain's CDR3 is CATSNTGELFF. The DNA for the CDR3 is TGTGCCACCAGCAACACCGGGGAGCTGTTTTTT.

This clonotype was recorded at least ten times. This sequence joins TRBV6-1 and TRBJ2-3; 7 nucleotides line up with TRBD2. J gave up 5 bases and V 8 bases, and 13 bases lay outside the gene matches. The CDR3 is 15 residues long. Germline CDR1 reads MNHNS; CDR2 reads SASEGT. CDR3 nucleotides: TGTGCCAGCCTCTCCGGGACTACACATCAAGATACGCAGTATTTT. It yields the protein CASLSGTTHQDTQYF.

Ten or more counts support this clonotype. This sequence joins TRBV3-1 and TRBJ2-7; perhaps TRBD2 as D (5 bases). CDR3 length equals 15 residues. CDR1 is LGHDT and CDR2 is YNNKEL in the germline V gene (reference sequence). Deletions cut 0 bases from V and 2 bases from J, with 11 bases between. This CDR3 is CASSQEASRAYEQYF. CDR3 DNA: TGTGCCAGCAGCCAAGAGGCTAGCAGAGCCTACGAGCAGTACTTC.

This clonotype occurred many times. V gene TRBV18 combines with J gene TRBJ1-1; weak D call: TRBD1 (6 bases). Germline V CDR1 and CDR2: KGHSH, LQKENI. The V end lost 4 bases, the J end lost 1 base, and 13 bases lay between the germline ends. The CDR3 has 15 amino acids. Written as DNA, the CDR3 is TGTGCCAGCTCACGCCCGGGGGCGAGGAACACTGAAGCTTTCTTT. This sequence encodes CASSRPGARNTEAFF.

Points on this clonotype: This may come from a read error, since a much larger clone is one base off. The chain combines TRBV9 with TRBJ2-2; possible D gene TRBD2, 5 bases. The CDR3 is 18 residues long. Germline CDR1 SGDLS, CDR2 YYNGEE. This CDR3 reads CANSVARTTTRGDGELFF. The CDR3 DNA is TGTGCCAACAGCGTAGCGAGAACGACTACCCGTGGTGACGGGGAGCTGTTTTTT.

Here the CDR3 DNA reads TGCGCCAGCAGCCAAGTTGGCGGTGAGAGGGCTTTCTTT. Translated: CASSQVGGERAFF. The chain is built from TRBV4-1 and TRBJ1-1, with unresolved D. CDR3 length: 13 amino acids. V shed 1 base and J shed 11 bases, with 14 bases lying between them. Germline V gives CDR1 MGHRA, CDR2 YSYEKL.

The chain's CDR3 is CSAASPGQHYTF. The CDR3 DNA follows: TGCAGTGCAGCATCACCGGGACAGCACTACACCTTC. The chain combines TRBV20-1 with TRBJ1-2; TRBD1 matches at 7 bases. The CDR3 covers 12 residues. CDR1 and CDR2 from the germline V gene are DFQATT and SNEGSKA (reference sequence). With V trimmed by 6 bases and J by 10 bases, 11 bases remained unmatched.

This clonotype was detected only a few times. In nucleotides, the CDR3 is TGTGCCAGCACAAGCAGGGAATGGGAGACCCAGTACTTC. As protein: CASTSREWETQYF. J is TRBJ2-5 and V is TRBV6-2 or TRBV6-3, with D tentatively TRBD1 (5 bases). Germline V CDR1 and CDR2: MNHEY, SVGEGT. V lost 7 bases and J 5 bases, leaving 14 bases between the germline ends. The CDR3 extends over 13 amino acids.

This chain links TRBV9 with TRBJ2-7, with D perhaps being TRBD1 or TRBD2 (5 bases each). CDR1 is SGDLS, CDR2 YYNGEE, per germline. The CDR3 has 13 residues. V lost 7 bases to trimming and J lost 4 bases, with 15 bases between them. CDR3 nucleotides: TGTGCCAGCGCCGGGCCTTGGGGGTACGAGCAGTACTTC. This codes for CASAGPWGYEQYF.

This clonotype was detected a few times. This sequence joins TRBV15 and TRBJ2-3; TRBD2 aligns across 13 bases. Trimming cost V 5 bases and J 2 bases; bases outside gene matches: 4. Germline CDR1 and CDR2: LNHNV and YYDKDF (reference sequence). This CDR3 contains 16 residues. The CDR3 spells CATSPGLAGSTDTQYF. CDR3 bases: TGTGCCACCAGCCCGGGACTAGCGGGGTCCACAGATACGCAGTATTTT. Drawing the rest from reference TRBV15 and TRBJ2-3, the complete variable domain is DAMVIQNPRYQVTQFGKPVTLSCSQTLNHNVMYWYQQKSSQAPKLLFHYYDKDFNNEADTPDNFQSRRPNTSFCFLDIRSPGLGDTAMYLCATSPGLAGSTDTQYFGPGTRLTVL.

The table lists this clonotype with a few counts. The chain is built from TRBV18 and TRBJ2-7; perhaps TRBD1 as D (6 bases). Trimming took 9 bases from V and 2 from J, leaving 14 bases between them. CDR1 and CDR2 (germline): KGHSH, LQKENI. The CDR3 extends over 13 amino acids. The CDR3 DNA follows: TGTGCCAGTTCATGGACAGAGACCTACGAGCAGTACTTC. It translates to CASSWTETYEQYF.

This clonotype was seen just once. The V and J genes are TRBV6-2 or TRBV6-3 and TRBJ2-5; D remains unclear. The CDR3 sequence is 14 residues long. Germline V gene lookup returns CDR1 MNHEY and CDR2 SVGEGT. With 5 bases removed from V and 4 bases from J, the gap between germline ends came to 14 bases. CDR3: CASSVIGWRETQYF. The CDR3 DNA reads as TGTGCCAGCAGTGTTATCGGTTGGAGAGAGACCCAGTACTTC.

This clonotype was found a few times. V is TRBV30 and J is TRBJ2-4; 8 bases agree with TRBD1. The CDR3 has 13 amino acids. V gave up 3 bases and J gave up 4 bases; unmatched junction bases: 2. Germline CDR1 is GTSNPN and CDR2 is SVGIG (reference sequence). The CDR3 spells CAWRGQEKNIQYF. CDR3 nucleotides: TGTGCCTGGAGGGGACAGGAAAAAAACATTCAGTACTTC.

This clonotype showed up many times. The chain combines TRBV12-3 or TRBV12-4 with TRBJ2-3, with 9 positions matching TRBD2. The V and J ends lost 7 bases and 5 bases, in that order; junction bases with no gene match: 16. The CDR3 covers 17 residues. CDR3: CASTPWGVAGVKDTQYF. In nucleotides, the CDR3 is TGTGCCAGCACCCCTTGGGGAGTAGCGGGAGTGAAAGATACGCAGTATTTT.

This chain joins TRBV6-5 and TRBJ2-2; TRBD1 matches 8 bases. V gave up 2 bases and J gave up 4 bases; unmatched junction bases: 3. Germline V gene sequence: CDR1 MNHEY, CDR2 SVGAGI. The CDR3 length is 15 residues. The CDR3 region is CASSYLTGATGELFF. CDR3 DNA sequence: TGTGCCAGCAGTTACCTGACAGGGGCCACCGGGGAGCTGTTTTTT.

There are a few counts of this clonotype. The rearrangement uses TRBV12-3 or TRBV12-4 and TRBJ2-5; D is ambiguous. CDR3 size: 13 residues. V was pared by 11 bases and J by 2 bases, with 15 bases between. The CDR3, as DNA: TGTGCCGGCAAACAAGACACGCAAGAGACCCAGTACTTC. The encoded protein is CAGKQDTQETQYF.

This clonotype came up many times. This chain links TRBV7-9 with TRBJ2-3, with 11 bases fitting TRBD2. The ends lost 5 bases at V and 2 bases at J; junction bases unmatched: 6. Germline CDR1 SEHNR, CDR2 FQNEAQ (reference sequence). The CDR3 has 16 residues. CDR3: CASSTSGSFATDTQYF. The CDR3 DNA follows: TGTGCCAGCAGCACTAGCGGGAGTTTTGCCACAGATACGCAGTATTTT. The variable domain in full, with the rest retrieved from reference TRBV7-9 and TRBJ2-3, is DTGVSQNPRHKITKRGQNVTFRCDPISEHNRLYWYRQTLGQGPEFLTYFQNEAQLEKSRLLSDRFSAERPKGSFSTLEIQRTEQGDSAMYLCASSTSGSFATDTQYFGPGTRLTVL.

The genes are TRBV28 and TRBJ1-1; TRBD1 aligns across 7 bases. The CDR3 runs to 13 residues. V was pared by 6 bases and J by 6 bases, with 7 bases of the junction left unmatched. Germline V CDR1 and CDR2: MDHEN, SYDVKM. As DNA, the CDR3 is TGTGCCAGCAGCCCCGGGACAGCTGCTGAAGCTTTCTTT. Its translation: CASSPGTAAEAFF.

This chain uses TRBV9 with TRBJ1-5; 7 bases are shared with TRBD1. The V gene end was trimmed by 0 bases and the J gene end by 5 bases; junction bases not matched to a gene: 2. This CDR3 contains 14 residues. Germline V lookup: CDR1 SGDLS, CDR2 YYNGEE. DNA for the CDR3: TGTGCCAGCAGCGTAGGGGACAGCCATCAGCCCCAGCATTTT. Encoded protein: CASSVGDSHQPQHF.

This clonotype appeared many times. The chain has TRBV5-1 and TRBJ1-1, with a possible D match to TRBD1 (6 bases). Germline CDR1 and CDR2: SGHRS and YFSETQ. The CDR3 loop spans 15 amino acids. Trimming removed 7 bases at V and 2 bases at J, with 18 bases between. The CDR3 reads CASLRNGGPNTEAFF. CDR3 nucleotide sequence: TGCGCCAGCCTACGCAACGGGGGGCCTAACACTGAAGCTTTCTTT.